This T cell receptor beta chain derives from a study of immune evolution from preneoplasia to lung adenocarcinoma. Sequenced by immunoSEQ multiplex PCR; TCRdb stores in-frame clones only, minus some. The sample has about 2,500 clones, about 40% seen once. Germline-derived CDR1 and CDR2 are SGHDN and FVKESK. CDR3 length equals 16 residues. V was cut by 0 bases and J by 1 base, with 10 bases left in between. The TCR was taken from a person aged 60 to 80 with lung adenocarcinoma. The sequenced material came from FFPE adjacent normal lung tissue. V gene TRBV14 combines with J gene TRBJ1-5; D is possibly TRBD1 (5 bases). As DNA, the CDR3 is TGTGCCAGCAGCCAAGACAACAGGAGGAGCAATCAGCCCCAGCATTTT. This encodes CASSQDNRRSNQPQHF.